Below, 23 T cell receptor beta chains from the same sample are listed, as sequenced in a study of blood T cell repertoires in COVID-19. Sequencing was performed with immunoSEQ multiplex PCR; in TCRdb, only in-frame clones are kept and a portion is missing. The table lists around 250,000 clones, about 80% of them singletons. Specimen: peripheral blood. Source of these receptors: a man aged 30 to 39 who had recovered from COVID-19.

The CDR3 nucleotides read TGCGCCAGCAGCTCAGATAGCATGAACACCGGGGAGCTGTTTTTT. Its protein is CASSSDSMNTGELFF. V and J are TRBV5-1 and TRBJ2-2; D gene ambiguous. Germline CDR1 SGHRS, CDR2 YFSETQ. The ends were cut back, 3 bases at V and 1 base at J, with 10 bases in the middle. The CDR3 is 15 amino acids.

A single count supports this clone. V usage is TRBV7-8 and J usage is TRBJ2-3, with TRBD2 matching 11 bases. The CDR3 totals 15 residues. The germline gives CDR1 SGHVS, CDR2 FQNEAQ. Germline trimming cut 4 bases from V and 9 bases from J; bases unmatched to any gene: 9. The CDR3 protein is CASSSISGGAKTQYF. CDR3 DNA sequence: TGTGCCAGCAGCTCGATTAGCGGGGGGGCCAAAACGCAGTATTTT.

The chain combines TRBV10-3 with TRBJ1-1; 8 bases line up with TRBD1. This CDR3 comprises 13 residues. Trimming cost V 10 bases and J 2 bases; bases outside gene matches: 6. Germline V gene sequence: CDR1 ENHRY, CDR2 SYGVKD. The DNA for the CDR3 is TGTGCCACGAGAACAGGGGGTAACACTGAAGCTTTCTTT. It yields the protein CATRTGGNTEAFF.

The chain employs TRBV29-1 and TRBJ1-3; no definite D call. Deletions cut 4 bases from V and 2 bases from J, with 3 bases between. This CDR3 has 11 residues. Germline V gene data show CDR1 as SQVTM and CDR2 as ANQGSEA. CDR3 in amino acids: CSVVTGNTIYF. CDR3 DNA: TGCAGCGTTGTTACTGGAAACACCATATATTTT.

This clone was observed a handful of times. The chain carries TRBV4-1 and TRBJ2-7, with a possible D match to TRBD1 (5 bases). CDR1 is MGHRA and CDR2 is YSYEKL in the germline V gene. This CDR3 spans 14 amino acids. Trimming cost V 0 bases and J 4 bases, with 10 bases left between them. In nucleotides, the CDR3 is TGCGCCAGCAGCCAAGATGGGGCAAGGTACGAGCAGTACTTC. It translates to CASSQDGARYEQYF.

This clone was recorded once. The gene calls are TRBV28 and TRBJ1-2; D gene ambiguous. This CDR3 is built from 11 residues. V dropped 3 bases and J dropped 5 bases, with 4 bases sitting between them. CDR1 and CDR2 (germline): MDHEN, SYDVKM. CDR3 in amino acids: CASSLRYGYTF. CDR3 sequence (DNA): TGTGCCAGCAGTTTGCGGTATGGCTACACCTTC.

The chain is built from TRBV14 and TRBJ1-5; 8 bases are shared with TRBD1. The CDR3 is 13 amino acids. The germline CDR1 and CDR2 sequences are SGHDN and FVKESK. V trimming: 4 bases; J trimming: 10 bases; junction bases outside the gene matches: 6. Here the CDR3 reads CASSRSGTGPQHF. The DNA of the CDR3 is TGTGCCAGCAGCCGTTCCGGGACAGGACCCCAGCATTTT.

This clone was found a few times. The CDR3 loop is CASSKNRAYEQYF. In DNA form, the CDR3 reads TGTGCCAGCAGCAAAAACAGAGCCTACGAGCAGTACTTC. The genes are TRBV11-1 and TRBJ2-7; D unresolved. The CDR3 has 13 residues. The ends were cut back, 5 bases at V and 2 bases at J, with 10 bases in the middle. Per the germline V gene, CDR1 is SGHAT and CDR2 is FQDESV (reference sequence).

The chain links TRBV18 to TRBJ1-2, with 7 bases lining up with TRBD1. There are 14 residues in the CDR3. Germline V gene sequence: CDR1 KGHSH, CDR2 LQKENI. The V gene end was trimmed by 2 bases and the J gene end by 4 bases; junction bases not matched to a gene: 4. CDR3 loop: CASSPGQGVYGYTF. As DNA, the CDR3 is TGTGCCAGCTCACCAGGGCAGGGGGTCTATGGCTACACCTTC.

The V call is TRBV5-3, the J call TRBJ2-1; TRBD1 is a possible D gene (6 bases). TRBV5-3 belongs to the ORF category, with a function that is uncertain. The CDR3 runs to 13 residues. V was cut by 8 bases and J by 3 bases, with 12 bases left in between. In DNA form, the CDR3 reads TGTGCCAGCCCTCCGGACAGCTACAATGAGCAGTTCTTC. This codes for CASPPDSYNEQFF.

The count of this clone is one. This chain links TRBV29-1 with TRBJ2-1; D remains ambiguous. The germline gives CDR1 SQVTM, CDR2 ANQGSEA. The CDR3 is made up of 16 amino acids. Trimming took off 1 base at V and 4 bases at J, with 17 bases between the two ends. The CDR3 is CSVEGSVKQIYNEQFF. DNA for the CDR3: TGCAGCGTTGAAGGTTCTGTCAAACAGATATACAATGAGCAGTTCTTC.

V gene TRBV28 combines with J gene TRBJ1-1; D possibly corresponds to TRBD1 (6 bases). This CDR3 spans 14 amino acids. Germline CDR1 is MDHEN and CDR2 is SYDVKM. The ends were cut back, 3 bases at V and 4 bases at J, with 12 bases in the middle. CDR3 DNA sequence: TGTGCCAGCAGTTTCGCAACAGGGCCCACTGAAGCTTTCTTT. Amino acid sequence: CASSFATGPTEAFF.

This clone was seen only a few times. The chain carries TRBV12-3 or TRBV12-4 and TRBJ1-1, with D maybe TRBD1 (6 bases). The germline V and J ends were trimmed by 3 bases and 4 bases, with 9 bases remaining between them. The CDR3 has 13 residues. The CDR3 nucleotides are TGTGCCAGCAGTTTCGGGACATCCACTGAAGCTTTCTTT. Protein product: CASSFGTSTEAFF.

The rearrangement joins TRBV20-1 to TRBJ2-7, with D perhaps matching TRBD1 (5 bases). V was pared by 5 bases and J by 0 bases, with 5 bases between. This CDR3 spans 11 amino acids. The V gene's germline CDR1 is DFQATT and CDR2 SNEGSKA (reference sequence). The CDR3 DNA sequence: TGCAGTGCTGGACACTCCTACGAGCAGTACTTC. Its translation: CSAGHSYEQYF.

The chain is built from TRBV2 and TRBJ1-5; possibly TRBD1 for D (5 bases). Trimming took off 6 bases at V and 0 bases at J, with 12 bases between the two ends. The CDR3 length is 15 residues. CDR1 SNHLY and CDR2 FYNNEI come from the germline V gene. The CDR3 nucleotides are TGTGCCAGCAGAATCTCTCAGGGTAGCAATCAGCCCCAGCATTTT. The encoded protein is CASRISQGSNQPQHF.

This clone was recorded a few times. This chain uses TRBV7-9 with TRBJ1-2; 7 bases fit TRBD1. The CDR3 loop spans 17 amino acids. V shed 5 bases, J shed 3 bases, and the junction held 15 bases outside the gene matches. Germline CDR1 and CDR2: SEHNR and FQNEAQ (reference sequence). The CDR3 coding sequence is TGTGCCAGCAGCCCGAGACAGGGATCCAGCCAGGACTATGGCTACACCTTC. Protein sequence: CASSPRQGSSQDYGYTF.

V gene TRBV7-3 combines with J gene TRBJ2-4; 9 nucleotides match TRBD1. The germline V gene has CDR1 SGHTA and CDR2 FQGTGA. This CDR3 has 21 amino acids. V shed 1 base and J 0 bases; nucleotides not matched to a gene: 16. CDR3 coding DNA: TGTGCCAGCAGCTTAAAGGTAGGGACAGGGTTCGCTATTTTAGCCAAAAACATTCAGTACTTC. It encodes CASSLKVGTGFAILAKNIQYF.

The chain recombines TRBV27 with TRBJ2-2, with D possibly TRBD2 on 5 matching bases. V was clipped by 0 bases and J by 0 bases, with 8 bases between them. Germline V gives CDR1 MNHEY, CDR2 SMNVEV (reference sequence). The CDR3 runs to 16 residues. The CDR3 reads CASSLSGDTNTGELFF. CDR3 nucleotide sequence: TGTGCCAGCAGTTTATCGGGAGATACGAACACCGGGGAGCTGTTTTTT.

This clone was counted between two and nine times. This chain links TRBV4-2 with TRBJ1-5; 8 bases fit TRBD1. Trimming removed 0 bases from V and 0 bases from J; junction bases left unmatched: 13. The CDR3 extends over 20 amino acids. Per the germline V gene, CDR1 is LGHNA and CDR2 is YNFKEQ. DNA for the CDR3: TGTGCCAGCAGCCAAGATGCCTTACAGGGGGGGGTTAGTAGCAATCAGCCCCAGCATTTT. Amino acid sequence: CASSQDALQGGVSSNQPQHF.

The chain uses TRBV28 and TRBJ1-5; 8 nucleotides match TRBD1. V lost 5 bases, J lost 6 bases, and 9 bases stayed unmatched. The CDR3 sequence is 15 residues long. CDR1 is MDHEN and CDR2 is SYDVKM in the germline V gene. The CDR3 sequence is CASSPVTGGGQPQHF. The CDR3 nucleotides are TGTGCCAGCAGTCCCGTTACAGGGGGAGGTCAGCCCCAGCATTTT. The complete variable domain, with remaining parts taken from reference TRBV28 and TRBJ1-5, reads DVKVTQSSRYLVKRTGEKVFLECVQDMDHENMFWYRQDPGLGLRLIYFSYDVKMKEKGDIPEGYSVSREKKERFSLILESASTNQTSMYLCASSPVTGGGQPQHFGDGTRLSIL.

The chain carries TRBV5-1 and TRBJ2-3, with a weak D call TRBD1 (6 bases). This CDR3 has 13 residues. V dropped 5 bases and J dropped 4 bases, with 11 bases sitting between them. The germline V gene encodes CDR1 SGHRS and CDR2 YFSETQ. CDR3 bases: TGCGCCAGCAGAAACCAGGGGTCAGATACGCAGTATTTT. Translation: CASRNQGSDTQYF.

Note on this clone: This specimen includes other DNA sequences encoding the same CDR3. The J gene is TRBJ1-1, the V gene TRBV19; D might be TRBD1 (5 bases). Looked up from germline, CDR1 is LNHDA and CDR2 is SQIVND (reference sequence). The CDR3 consists of 12 residues. The V gene lost 5 bases and the J gene lost 1 base, with 5 bases spanning the gap. The DNA for the CDR3 is TGTGCCAGTAGTGACAGGAACACTGAAGCTTTCTTT. It translates to CASSDRNTEAFF.

This chain connects TRBV15 to TRBJ1-5; the D gene is possibly TRBD1 (6 bases). With 4 bases removed from V and 3 bases from J, the gap between germline ends came to 10 bases. This CDR3 is built from 14 residues. Germline V gene data show CDR1 as LNHNV and CDR2 as YYDKDF (reference sequence). The CDR3 nucleotides read TGTGCCACCAGCACAGGGGAAGCCAATCAGCCCCAGCATTTT. It yields the protein CATSTGEANQPQHF.